This T cell receptor (beta chain) was retrieved from a study of graft-versus-host responses after intestinal transplantation (dated by TCRdb to 2020 to 2022). About the study as a whole: Recipients received multivisceral, liver-intestinal, or isolated intestinal transplants. A peak of at least 4% donor T cells among recipient peripheral blood mononuclear cells was the definition used for donor T cell macrochimerism. Every recipient was given anti-thymocyte globulin induction, followed by roughly 3 years of maintenance tacrolimus and steroids. To identify alloreactive clones, pre-transplant mixed lymphocyte reaction products were sequenced and then compared with unstimulated pre-transplant donor and recipient T cells. Of the 20 to 30 intestinal transplant recipients enrolled in the cohort, one of whom was a retransplant, a few patients without pretransplant specimens were excluded. After intestinal transplantation, graft-versus-host and host-versus-graft alloreactive T cell clones were followed in the graft, circulation and bone marrow using bulk TCR-beta CDR3 sequencing. Instead of going to the commercial service, samples from a few later patients were sequenced in-house on an Illumina MiSeq and processed with MiXCR.

CDR1 LNHDA and CDR2 SQIVND were looked up in the germline V gene (reference sequence). The CDR3 measures 17 amino acids from cysteine to phenylalanine. Left in the record is the CDR3 DNA by itself, 51 bases read in frame from the first base. V gives up 0 bases and J gives up 0 bases, and the segment between their germline ends measures 12 bases. The intended sense of this specimen's time point label: cells obtained before transplantation from donor or recipient. CD3+CD4+ and CD3+CD8+ populations were FACS-sorted from unstimulated pre-transplant donor and recipient cells taken from spleen or lymph nodes. Study-wide findings and limitations: High GvH to HvG T cell clonal ratios were observed in the allografts of patients with donor T cell macrochimerism. Early after transplant, peak levels of circulating GvH clones were found to be associated with declines in HvG clones. The relatively low number and heterogeneity of intestinal transplant patients limited the conclusions. GvH clones were detected in recipient bone marrow, and some appeared earlier in ileal mucosa or blood, consistent with an intestinal mucosal origin.

The library was produced with the immunoSEQ multiplex PCR assay. For most patients, genomic DNA was isolated with the Qiagen DNeasy Blood and Tissue Kit and sent frozen to Adaptive Biotechnologies for TCR sequencing. Adaptive Biotechnologies carried out high-throughput TCR-beta CDR3 sequencing of genomic DNA for most patients. The original methods were these. TCR sequencing data for around 20 patients were retrieved from Adaptive's ImmunoSEQ software; three other patients were processed with MiXCR and VDJtools. CD4 versus CD8 sorting errors were corrected by removing sequences found in both subsets at a frequency ratio below 5:1. CDR3 nucleotide sequences shared by donor and recipient were removed because the origin of these sequences could not be assigned. At least 2-fold expansion over unstimulated cells and a minimum CFSE-low frequency of 0.002% (template counts) or 0.001% (read counts) were required for clones to be classified as alloreactive. Mappable clones were those detected in sequenced pre-transplant spleen, lymph node, or MLR CFSE-low populations of the donor or recipient. The cumulative frequency of alloreactive clones was calculated as a percentage of all sequences, weighted by copy number. TCRdb provides this immuneACCESS table in a form limited to in-frame rearrangements. Some clones are lacking; in checked studies, under half of them reflect an unresolved V gene, and why the rest are absent is not known. The V and J calls and the clone size are those of that table, but D and trimming were determined from the DNA. Present in this sample are 95,000 to 150,000 clones, around 93% of which were seen just once. Of the sample, more than 0.095% is held by the ten largest clones.

Comments on this clone: Its antigen remains undetermined. No base quality values were provided; no much bigger clone lies one nucleotide off.

Sequences were derived from unstimulated CD4+ T cells sorted from spleen or lymph node cells, sampled before intestinal transplant. This TCR derives from a human donor who received an intestinal transplant. The rearranged segments are TRBV19 and TRBJ1-5; the D gene cannot be named for sure. The bases are TGTGCCAGTAGTATAGATGGTGAAGCTTATAGCAATCAGCCCCAGCATTTT. This codes for CASSIDGEAYSNQPQHF.